This T cell receptor beta chain was sequenced in a study of blood T cell repertoires in COVID-19. Looking at the study overall: Specimens from acute and convalescent COVID-19 originated in the United States, Italy and Spain. Sources were T cells, B-cell-depleted T cells, or PBMCs; the material itself was cDNA or gDNA.

Profiling relied on immunoSEQ multiplex PCR, and the TCRdb table lists in-frame clones only, not all of them. The sample has roughly 300,000 clones; around nine tenths are singletons. V shed 1 base and J shed 4 bases, with 19 bases lying between them. The CDR3 loop spans 17 amino acids. Germline CDR1 and CDR2: MDHEN and SYDVKM. Cohort assignment relied on participant-reported clinical history. Recovered status applied to Cohort 3 donors who had two consecutive negative PCRs. It also applied to those with clearance or with symptom resolution. This sequence originates from a woman aged 25-40 years who had recovered from COVID-19. Sequencing input: PBMCs or T cells enriched from blood (not recorded which). The chain links TRBV28 to TRBJ1-2; D is perhaps TRBD1 (5 bases). The CDR3 loop is CASSLLVGGVVGYGYTF. CDR3 in DNA: TGTGCCAGCAGTTTATTGGTCGGAGGGGTTGTTGGCTATGGCTACACCTTC.